This T cell receptor beta chain was sequenced for a study of identifying expanded T cells in peripheral blood. Profiled with immunoSEQ multiplex PCR; TCRdb holds only in-frame clones, not every one. The sample includes some 78,000 clones, 84% of them seen just once. The V segment lost 5 bases and the J segment 8 bases; nucleotides outside the gene matches: 7. The CDR3 consists of 14 residues. The germline gives CDR1 LNHDA, CDR2 SQIVND (reference sequence). Healthy donors had no documented immune events, such as infections, while sampled. The material sequenced was blood. This chain connects TRBV19 to TRBJ2-1, with 9 nucleotides matching TRBD2. This sequence was found in a person between 18 and 69 years old in good health. The CDR3: CASSDIAGADEQFF. For the CDR3, the DNA is TGTGCCAGTAGTGATATAGCGGGAGCGGATGAGCAGTTCTTC.